This TCR beta chain was retrieved from a study of blood T cell repertoires in COVID-19. V lost 3 bases and J lost 3; bases outside the gene matches: 7. CDR1 is SGHNT, CDR2 YYREEE, per germline (reference sequence). The CDR3 runs 15 residues. This clone has just one count. TCRdb's copy holds only in-frame clones and misses some; the assay was immunoSEQ multiplex PCR. The sample lists about 340,000 clones, under 95% occurring once. Sequenced: peripheral blood. The receptor's source is a woman aged 18-30 years who had recovered from COVID-19. The V and J genes are TRBV5-4 and TRBJ2-7, with TRBD1 identical over 9 bases. The CDR3 DNA is TGTGCCAGCAGCTCGTCCGGGACAGGGCTCTACGAGCAGTACGTC. Translation gives CASSSSGTGLYEQYV.